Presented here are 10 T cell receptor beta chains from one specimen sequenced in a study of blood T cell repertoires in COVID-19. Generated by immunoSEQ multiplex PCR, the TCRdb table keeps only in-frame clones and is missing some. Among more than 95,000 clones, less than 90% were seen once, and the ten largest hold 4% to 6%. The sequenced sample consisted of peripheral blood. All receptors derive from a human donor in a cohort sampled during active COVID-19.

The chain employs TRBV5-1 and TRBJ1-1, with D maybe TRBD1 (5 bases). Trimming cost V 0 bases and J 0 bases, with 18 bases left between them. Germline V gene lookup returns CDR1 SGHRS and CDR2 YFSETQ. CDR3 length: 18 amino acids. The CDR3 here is CASSLAGGGKILNTEAFF. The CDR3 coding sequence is TGCGCCAGCAGCTTGGCCGGGGGAGGGAAAATCTTGAACACTGAAGCTTTCTTT.

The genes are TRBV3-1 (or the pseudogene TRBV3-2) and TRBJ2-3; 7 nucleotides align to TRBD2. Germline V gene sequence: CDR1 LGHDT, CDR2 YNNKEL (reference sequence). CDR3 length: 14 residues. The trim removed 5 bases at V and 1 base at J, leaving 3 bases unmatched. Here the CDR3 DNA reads TGTGCCAGCAGCAAAAGCGGGGGCACAGATACGCAGTATTTT. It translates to CASSKSGGTDTQYF.

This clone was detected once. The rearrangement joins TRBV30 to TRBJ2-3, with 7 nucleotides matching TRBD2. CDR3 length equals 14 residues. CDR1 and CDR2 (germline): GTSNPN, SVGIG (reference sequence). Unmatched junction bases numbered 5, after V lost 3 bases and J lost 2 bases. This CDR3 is CAWRRGEATDTQYF. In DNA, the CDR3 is TGTGCCTGGAGACGGGGGGAGGCCACAGATACGCAGTATTTT.

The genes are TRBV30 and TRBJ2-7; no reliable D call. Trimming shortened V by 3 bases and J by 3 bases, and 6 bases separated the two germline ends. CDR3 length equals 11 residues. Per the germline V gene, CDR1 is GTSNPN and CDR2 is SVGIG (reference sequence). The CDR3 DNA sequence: TGTGCCTGGAGCCCAGACTACGAGCAGTACTTC. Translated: CAWSPDYEQYF.

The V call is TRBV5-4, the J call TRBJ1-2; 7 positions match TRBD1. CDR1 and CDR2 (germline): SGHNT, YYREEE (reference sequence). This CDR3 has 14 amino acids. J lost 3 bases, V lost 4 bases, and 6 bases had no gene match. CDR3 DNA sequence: TGTGCCAGCAGCGAAGACAGGGTAGACTATGGCTACACCTTC. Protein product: CASSEDRVDYGYTF.

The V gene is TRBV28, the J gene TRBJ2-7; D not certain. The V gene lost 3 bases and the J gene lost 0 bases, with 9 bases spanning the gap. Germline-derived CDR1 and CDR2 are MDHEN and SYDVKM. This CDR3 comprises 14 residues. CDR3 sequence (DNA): TGTGCCAGCAGTTTGCCCGGGTTCTCCTACGAGCAGTACTTC. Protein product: CASSLPGFSYEQYF. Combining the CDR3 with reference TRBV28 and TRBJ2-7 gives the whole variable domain DVKVTQSSRYLVKRTGEKVFLECVQDMDHENMFWYRQDPGLGLRLIYFSYDVKMKEKGDIPEGYSVSREKKERFSLILESASTNQTSMYLCASSLPGFSYEQYFGPGTRLTVT.

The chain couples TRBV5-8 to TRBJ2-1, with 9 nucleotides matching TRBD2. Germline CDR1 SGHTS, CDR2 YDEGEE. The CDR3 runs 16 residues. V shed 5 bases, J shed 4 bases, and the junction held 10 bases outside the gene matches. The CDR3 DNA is TGTGCCAGCAGTAATAGAGCGGGAGGTCTATACAATGAGCAGTTCTTC. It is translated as CASSNRAGGLYNEQFF.

The CDR3 nucleotides are TGTGCCAGCTCACCGGGGCTCAGGACTAGCGGGAATGAGCAGTTCTTC. This encodes CASSPGLRTSGNEQFF. The chain employs TRBV18 and TRBJ2-1, with 11 bases matching TRBD2. J lost 7 bases, V lost 3 bases, and 8 bases had no gene match. This CDR3 region has 16 residues. Per the germline V gene, CDR1 is KGHSH and CDR2 is LQKENI.

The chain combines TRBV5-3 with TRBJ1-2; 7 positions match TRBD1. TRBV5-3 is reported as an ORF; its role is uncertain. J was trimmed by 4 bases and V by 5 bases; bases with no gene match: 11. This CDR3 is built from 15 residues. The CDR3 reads CARRKEDRDIYGYTF. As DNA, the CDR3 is TGTGCCAGAAGAAAGGAAGACAGGGATATCTATGGCTACACCTTC.

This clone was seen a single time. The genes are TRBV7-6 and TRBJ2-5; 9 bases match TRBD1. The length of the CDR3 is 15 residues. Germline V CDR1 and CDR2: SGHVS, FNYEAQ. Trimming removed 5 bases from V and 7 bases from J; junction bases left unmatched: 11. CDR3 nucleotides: TGTGCCAGCAGCGGGGGACAGGGACCCCTCGGGACCCAGTACTTC. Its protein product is CASSGGQGPLGTQYF.